These 10 T cell receptor beta chains share one sample of origin, sequenced in a study of graft-versus-host responses after intestinal transplantation. What these receptors recognize is not known. Clones were sequenced by immunoSEQ multiplex PCR, and TCRdb holds only the in-frame ones, with some missing. Of about 100,000 clones listed, roughly 90% are singletons. Sequencing used unstimulated CD4+ T cells sorted from spleen or lymph node cells, obtained before transplant. These receptors were taken from a human donor who was the organ donor for an intestinal transplant.

The gene calls are TRBV27 and TRBJ2-1; tentative D call: TRBD2 (7 bases). Between the trimmed V and J ends, which lost 8 bases and 2 bases, there was a span of 22 bases. Germline V gives CDR1 MNHEY, CDR2 SMNVEV (reference sequence). The CDR3 consists of 17 residues. This CDR3 is CASRRYSKGGPYNEQFF. DNA for the CDR3: TGTGCCAGCCGACGTTATTCTAAGGGGGGGCCCTACAATGAGCAGTTCTTC.

This clone occurred once. The V gene is TRBV27, the J gene TRBJ2-1; 7 bases line up with TRBD1. The ends lost 4 bases at V and 12 bases at J; junction bases unmatched: 6. CDR1 and CDR2 from the germline V gene are MNHEY and SMNVEV (reference sequence). The CDR3 is 12 residues long. The CDR3 sequence is CASSSTGVGQFF. CDR3 nucleotide sequence: TGTGCCAGCAGTTCCACAGGGGTCGGGCAGTTCTTC.

This clone came up a few times. The chain joins TRBV5-5 to TRBJ1-6, with TRBD1 as a possible D gene (5 bases). V lost 3 bases and J lost 7, with 17 bases in between. This CDR3 is 16 amino acids long. CDR1 is SGHKS, CDR2 YYEKEE, per germline (reference sequence). Here the CDR3 reads CASSSPGGGLNSPLHF. In DNA form, the CDR3 reads TGTGCCAGCAGCTCCCCCGGGGGGGGGTTGAATTCACCCCTCCACTTT.

Regarding this clone: The germline gene is not matched at one end of the junction; a read error may be the cause. The gene calls are TRBV7-9 and TRBJ2-1; D tentatively fits TRBD1 or TRBD2 (5 bases each). The CDR3 covers 13 residues. Germline CDR1 SEHNR, CDR2 FQNEAQ (reference sequence). CDR3 DNA sequence: TGTGCCAGCAGCTTAATAGTGGGGGACCCCTCGCTCTTC. Translation gives CASSLIVGDPSLF.

Only one count was recorded for this clone. The chain joins TRBV5-1 to TRBJ2-1; D possibly corresponds to TRBD1 (5 bases). From germline, CDR1 is SGHRS and CDR2 YFSETQ. The V end was cut by 0 bases, the J end by 1 base, with 11 bases between. CDR3 length: 16 amino acids. The CDR3: CASSLALQGSYNEQFF. CDR3 bases: TGCGCCAGCAGCTTGGCTCTGCAGGGTTCCTACAATGAGCAGTTCTTC.

This chain uses TRBV9 with TRBJ1-1; TRBD1 is a possible D gene (6 bases). The CDR3 sequence is 14 residues long. Germline V gene sequence: CDR1 SGDLS, CDR2 YYNGEE. V gave up 4 bases and J gave up 6 bases, with 16 bases separating them. CDR3 coding DNA: TGTGCCAGCAGCAGGGGGGGCGGAACCTCTGAAGCTTTCTTT. Amino acid sequence: CASSRGGGTSEAFF. Together with reference TRBV9 and TRBJ1-1, the CDR3 gives the full variable domain: DSGVTQTPKHLITATGQRVTLRCSPRSGDLSVYWYQQSLDQGLQFLIQYYNGEERAKGNILERFSAQQFPDLHSELNLSSLELGDSALYFCASSRGGGTSEAFFGQGTRLTVV.

The chain joins TRBV30 to TRBJ1-5; no definite D call. The CDR3 is 13 amino acids. V was pared by 1 base and J by 1 base, with 5 bases between. From germline, CDR1 is GTSNPN and CDR2 SVGIG (reference sequence). The CDR3 loop reads CAWSDGSNQPQHF. CDR3 coding DNA: TGTGCCTGGAGTGACGGCAGCAATCAGCCCCAGCATTTT.

The J gene is TRBJ2-1, the V gene TRBV7-9, with no clear D. Deletions cut 3 bases from V and 8 bases from J, with 11 bases between. Germline CDR1 reads SEHNR; CDR2 reads FQNEAQ (reference sequence). The CDR3 runs 13 residues. Written as DNA, the CDR3 is TGTGCCAGCAGCTTTCCCCCCGGAGATGAGCAGTTCTTC. This translates into CASSFPPGDEQFF.

This clone was seen once. This rearrangement joins TRBV19 to TRBJ2-1; D unclear. The CDR3 is 14 residues long. V was pared by 5 bases and J by 7 bases, with 15 bases between. Germline loops: CDR1 LNHDA, CDR2 SQIVND (reference sequence). As DNA, the CDR3 is TGTGCCAGTAGTCCCTGGAACTTCCGAAATGAGCAGTTCTTC. It translates to CASSPWNFRNEQFF.

J is TRBJ1-2 and V is TRBV10-3; D is perhaps TRBD1 (5 bases). Germline V gene data show CDR1 as ENHRY and CDR2 as SYGVKD. CDR3 length equals 15 residues. Deletions cut 7 bases from V and 4 bases from J, with 19 bases between. The CDR3 DNA sequence: TGTGCCATCACAAAGGATGAAAGGGGACTCTATGGCTACACCTTC. Protein: CAITKDERGLYGYTF.